This T cell receptor (beta chain) emerged from a study of T-cell reconstitution after alpha-beta-depleted transplantation in children. The study, taken as a whole, reports: The main origin of T-cell counts and diversity one year after transplant was newly produced T cells.

Unique molecular identifiers were built into the TCRbeta library. TCRdb fed the PCR reads into MiXCR, producing one record per CDR3 protein. The sample holds a few hundred thousand distinct CDR3 sequences; about an eighth are singletons and the top ten take over 2%. Germline assignment: CDR1 MNHEY and CDR2 SVGAGI. CDR3 length equals 17 residues. Trimming took 5 bases from V and 4 from J, leaving 21 bases between them. This clonotype was seen only a few times. Antigen unknown. V and J are TRBV6-5 and TRBJ1-5; D is perhaps TRBD1 (5 bases). The source of this sequence is a male patient between 5 and 17 years old who had a stem cell transplant for acute myeloid leukemia, so the T cells may come from the graft donor. This material consisted of PBMCs, mostly from graft donor cells, taken 360 days after TCRalphabeta/CD19-depleted stem cell transplant. The CDR3 sequence is CASSRGSGTATNQPQHF. The DNA of the CDR3 is TGTGCCAGCAGTAGGGGCTCCGGGACGGCTACTAATCAGCCCCAGCATTTT.